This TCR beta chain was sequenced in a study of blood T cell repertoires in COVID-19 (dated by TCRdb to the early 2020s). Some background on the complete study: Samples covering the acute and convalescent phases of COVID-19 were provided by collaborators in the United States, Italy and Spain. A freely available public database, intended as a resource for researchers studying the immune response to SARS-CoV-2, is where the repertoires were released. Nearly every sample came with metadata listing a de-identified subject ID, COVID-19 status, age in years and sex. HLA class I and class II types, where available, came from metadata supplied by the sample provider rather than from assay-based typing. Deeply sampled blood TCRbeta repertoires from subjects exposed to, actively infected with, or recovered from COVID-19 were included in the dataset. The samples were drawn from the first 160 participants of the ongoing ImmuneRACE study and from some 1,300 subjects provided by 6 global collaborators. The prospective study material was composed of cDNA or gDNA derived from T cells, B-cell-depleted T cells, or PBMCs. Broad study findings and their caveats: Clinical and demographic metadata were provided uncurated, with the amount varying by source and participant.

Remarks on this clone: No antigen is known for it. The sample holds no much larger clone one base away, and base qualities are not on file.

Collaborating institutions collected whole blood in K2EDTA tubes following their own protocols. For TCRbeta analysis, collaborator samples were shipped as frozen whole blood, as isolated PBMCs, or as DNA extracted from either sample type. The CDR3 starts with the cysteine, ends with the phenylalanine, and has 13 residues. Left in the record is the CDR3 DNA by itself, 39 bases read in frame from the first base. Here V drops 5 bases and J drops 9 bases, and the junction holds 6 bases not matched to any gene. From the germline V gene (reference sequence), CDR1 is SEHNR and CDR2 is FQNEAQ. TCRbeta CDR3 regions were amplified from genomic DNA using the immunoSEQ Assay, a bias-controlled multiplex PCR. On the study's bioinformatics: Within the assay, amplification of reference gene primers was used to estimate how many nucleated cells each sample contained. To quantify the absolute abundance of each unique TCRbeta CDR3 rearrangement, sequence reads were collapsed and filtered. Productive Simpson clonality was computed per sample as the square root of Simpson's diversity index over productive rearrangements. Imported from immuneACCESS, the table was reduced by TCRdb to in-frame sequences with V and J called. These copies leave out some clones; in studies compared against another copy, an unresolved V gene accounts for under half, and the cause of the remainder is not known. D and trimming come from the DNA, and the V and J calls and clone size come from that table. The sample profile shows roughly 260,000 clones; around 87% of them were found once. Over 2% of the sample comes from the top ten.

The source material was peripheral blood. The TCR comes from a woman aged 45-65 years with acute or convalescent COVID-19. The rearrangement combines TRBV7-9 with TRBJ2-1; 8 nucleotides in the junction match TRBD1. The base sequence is TGTGCCAGCAGCCAGGCTACAGGGGGTGAGCAGTTCTTC. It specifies CASSQATGGEQFF.